This entry concerns a single T cell receptor (beta chain). What it binds is not known. TCRdb reprocessed the 5' RACE reads via MiXCR and lists one record per CDR3 protein. The sample contains a few hundred thousand distinct CDR3 sequences, approximately 9.6% of which appear only once. This specimen belongs to a study of identical twins. General study results and limits: These conclusions were based on statistical analysis (cross-sectional, not following the same donors).

In germline, CDR1 is MNHNS, CDR2 SASEGT. Trimming shortened V by 5 bases and J by 7 bases, and 15 bases separated the two germline ends. This CDR3 is 15 amino acids long. The sample was also reused in another study, on yellow fever vaccine responses in identical twins. That investigation notes: As reported, the vaccine T cell response of twins seemed partly convergent and partly personalized.

The TCR sequence derives from a young woman in good health. What was sequenced was PBMCs. The chain links TRBV6-1 to TRBJ1-6; D remains unclear. CDR3 sequence (DNA): TGTGCCAGCAGTCCAATAGGAACTGAGAATTCACCCCTCCACTTT. Translated, it gives CASSPIGTENSPLHF.